This T cell receptor (beta chain) stems from a study of blood T cell repertoires in COVID-19. Adults between roughly 18 and 95 years of age took part from 20 to 25 US areas. Germline CDR1 reads LNHDA; CDR2 reads SQIVND (reference sequence). V lost 4 bases to trimming and J lost 4 bases, with 17 bases between them. The CDR3 loop spans 15 amino acids. The method was immunoSEQ multiplex PCR; TCRdb's version includes in-frame clones alone and lacks a portion of them. The table includes roughly 220,000 clones, just under 85% detected once. This receptor was identified in a woman aged 40 to 50 with acute COVID-19. This chain joins TRBV19 and TRBJ2-7; D perhaps matches TRBD1 (6 bases). Sequenced: PBMCs or T cells enriched from blood (not recorded which). CDR3 sequence reads: CASSTQTGSDYEQYF. The CDR3, as DNA: TGTGCCAGTAGTACACAAACAGGGTCCGATTACGAGCAGTACTTC.